The clone carrying this T cell receptor (beta chain) was recorded many times. Its cognate antigen is unknown. This entry comes from a study of T cells in Graves' hyperthyroidism and ophthalmopathy. Study conclusions and caveats: By a 13 V-J model, ophthalmopathy was set apart from stable hyperthyroidism.

The CDR3 is made up of 17 amino acids. Trimming left V 1 base short and J 4 bases short, with 20 bases between. Germline lookup yields CDR1 SGDLS and CDR2 YYNGEE. The source material, RNA transcripts, was used to amplify TCR beta CDR3 regions. Using the HTBI primer set, a first-round RT-PCR was run on the TCR CDR3. MiXCR, run by TCRdb on the multiplex PCR reads, gives a single entry per CDR3 protein. Of roughly 750,000 distinct CDR3 sequences in the sample, roughly 15% are singletons; the top ten hold under 9.5%. The TCR comes from a man aged 18 to 29 with Graves' hyperthyroidism. The chain is built from TRBV9 and TRBJ2-5; no clear D. Sequenced input: blood. Here the CDR3 reads CASSVRATQYSRETQYF. Written as DNA, the CDR3 is TGTGCCAGCAGCGTAAGGGCTACTCAGTACTCCCGAGAGACCCAGTACTTC. Full variable domain (rest looked up from reference TRBV9 and TRBJ2-5): DSGVTQTPKHLITATGQRVTLRCSPRSGDLSVYWYQQSLDQGLQFLIQYYNGEERAKGNILERFSAQQFPDLHSELNLSSLELGDSALYFCASSVRATQYSRETQYFGPGTRLLVL.